The subject of this entry is one T cell receptor (beta chain). Its specificity is unknown. The data were taken from a study of a mutant IDH1 vaccine in newly diagnosed glioma. Study findings and constraints: Induction of immune responses by the vaccine occurred in about 95% of patients.

This CDR3 comprises 17 residues. Germline-derived CDR1 and CDR2 are SNHLY and FYNNEI. With 4 bases clipped from V and 4 bases from J, the junction kept 9 bases outside the gene matches. Documented time point: baseline, week 1 (first vaccination visit). The treatment is: pre-vaccination baseline after standard-of-care therapy. Some clones are missing from TCRdb's copy, which holds only in-frame ones; the method was immunoSEQ multiplex PCR. Of about 46,000 clones listed, more than 60% are singletons. This sequence was found in a middle-aged woman with glioma. The material sequenced was PBMCs, taken from a glioma patient treated with radiotherapy, temozolomide or both. This sequence joins TRBV2 and TRBJ2-1; TRBD2 matches 11 bases. The CDR3 reads CASSVTLAGGPYNEQFF. The CDR3 DNA reads as TGTGCCAGCAGTGTAACCTTAGCGGGGGGGCCTTACAATGAGCAGTTCTTC.